The 16 T cell receptor beta chains below come from one sample, sequenced in a study of T cell responses to AZD1222 COVID-19 vaccine (dated by TCRdb to the early 2020s). According to the study, the label for this sample's time point signals: baseline before first vaccination. The library was produced with the immunoSEQ multiplex PCR assay. TCRdb obtained this table from immuneACCESS and retained in-frame rearrangements with V and J assigned. These tables miss some clones; where compared with another copy, unresolved V genes account for less than half of the shortfall, and the remainder is unexplained. The sample table records more than 85,000 clones; approximately 87% of these occur just once. Jointly, the top ten make up about 3% of the sample. Here the sequenced sample was peripheral blood, taken on day 0 of AZD1222 vaccination. Every receptor here comes from an adult in good health.

By share of the sample, this clone is medium-sized. J is TRBJ1-1 and V is TRBV5-1; D not certain. CDR1 is SGHRS, CDR2 YFSETQ, per germline. V shed 4 bases and J shed 4 bases, with 11 bases lying between them. The CDR3 consists of 13 residues. The CDR3 DNA follows: TGCGCCAGCAGCACGGGCCGGGGCACTGAAGCTTTCTTT. Translation gives CASSTGRGTEAFF.

This clone was recorded only once. The V and J genes are TRBV2 and TRBJ1-3; D is unresolved. Germline loops: CDR1 SNHLY, CDR2 FYNNEI. The CDR3 contains 18 residues. With 4 bases removed from V and 0 bases from J, the gap between germline ends came to 19 bases. The CDR3 here is CASSAISGFSLSGNTIYF. The DNA for the CDR3 is TGTGCCAGCAGTGCAATTTCTGGGTTCTCTCTCTCTGGAAACACCATATATTTT. The variable domain in full, with the rest retrieved from reference TRBV2 and TRBJ1-3, is EPEVTQTPSHQVTQMGQEVILRCVPISNHLYFYWYRQILGQKVEFLVSFYNNEISEKSEIFDDQFSVERPDGSNFTLKIRSTKLEDSAMYFCASSAISGFSLSGNTIYFGEGSWLTVV.

The V and J genes are TRBV7-8 and TRBJ1-2; 8 nucleotides agree with TRBD1. CDR1 and CDR2 (germline): SGHVS, FQNEAQ. J was trimmed by 7 bases and V by 1 base; bases with no gene match: 8. The CDR3 totals 15 residues. This chain's CDR3 is CASSLGGRGPGGYTF. CDR3 in DNA: TGTGCCAGCAGCTTAGGGGGCAGGGGGCCAGGTGGCTACACCTTC.

The chain carries TRBV19 and TRBJ1-2; D may be TRBD1 (5 bases). Trimming removed 4 bases from V and 5 bases from J, with 17 bases in between. The germline gives CDR1 LNHDA, CDR2 SQIVND (reference sequence). The CDR3 loop spans 15 amino acids. CDR3 amino acids: CASSRNRDPMYGYTF. The CDR3, as DNA: TGTGCCAGTAGTAGAAATCGGGACCCGATGTATGGCTACACCTTC.

V usage is TRBV5-1 and J usage is TRBJ2-7; no clear D. This CDR3 is built from 13 residues. Trimming took off 0 bases at V and 3 bases at J, with 7 bases between the two ends. Germline V gene lookup returns CDR1 SGHRS and CDR2 YFSETQ. In DNA, the CDR3 is TGCGCCAGCAGCTTGGATCCGGGCTACGAGCAGTACTTC. As protein: CASSLDPGYEQYF. Together with reference TRBV5-1 and TRBJ2-7, the CDR3 gives the full variable domain: KAGVTQTPRYLIKTRGQQVTLSCSPISGHRSVSWYQQTPGQGLQFLFEYFSETQRNKGNFPGRFSGRQFSNSRSEMNVSTLELGDSALYLCASSLDPGYEQYFGPGTRLTVT.

This chain uses TRBV5-6 with TRBJ2-2, with a possible D match to TRBD2 (6 bases). Germline V gene lookup returns CDR1 SGHDT and CDR2 YYEEEE. Trimming removed 0 bases from V and 5 bases from J, with 14 bases in between. The CDR3 length is 16 residues. For the CDR3, the DNA is TGTGCCAGCAGCTTGGAGTTGCGGGGAGATACCGGGGAGCTGTTTTTT. Its protein is CASSLELRGDTGELFF.

The chain has TRBV30 and TRBJ2-1; possible D gene TRBD1, 5 bases. V lost 0 bases to trimming and J lost 5 bases, with 17 bases between them. Germline loops: CDR1 GTSNPN, CDR2 SVGIG (reference sequence). The CDR3 covers 16 residues. The CDR3 DNA is TGTGCCTGGAGTGTACTGCCGAGTTGGGGCGACAATGAGCAGTTCTTC. Its protein is CAWSVLPSWGDNEQFF.

The chain has TRBV2 and TRBJ2-5; tentatively, D is TRBD2 (6 bases). CDR3 size: 12 residues. Germline V gene data show CDR1 as SNHLY and CDR2 as FYNNEI. V lost 11 bases to trimming and J lost 7 bases, with 17 bases between them. The CDR3 is CAGGTASPTQYF. The CDR3 DNA reads as TGTGCCGGGGGGACCGCCTCGCCGACCCAGTACTTC.

The CDR3 here is CASSDPVGHGYTF. In DNA form, the CDR3 reads TGTGCCAGCAGCGATCCTGTGGGACACGGCTACACCTTC. The chain combines TRBV9 with TRBJ1-2; D may be TRBD1 (6 bases). Trimming stripped 3 bases from V and 8 bases from J, with 14 bases between. This CDR3 has 13 amino acids. Germline CDR1 SGDLS, CDR2 YYNGEE.

Comments on this clone: An end of the junction differs from the germline gene, which may be a read error. The V call is TRBV19, the J call TRBJ1-3; 9 bases are shared with TRBD1. The CDR3 is made up of 12 amino acids. Germline CDR1 reads LNHDA; CDR2 reads SQIVND (reference sequence). CDR3 in DNA: TGTGCCAGTAGTCCGGGACAGGGTACTCAGATCTTT. It yields the protein CASSPGQGTQIF.

V and J are TRBV3-1 (or the pseudogene TRBV3-2) and TRBJ1-6; no definite D call. The CDR3 has 14 amino acids. Germline values: CDR1 LGHDT, CDR2 YNNKEL (reference sequence). V was trimmed by 1 base and J by 5 bases, leaving 6 bases between them. The chain's CDR3 is CASSQGQNNSPLHF. The CDR3 DNA sequence: TGTGCCAGCAGCCAAGGTCAGAATAATTCACCCCTCCACTTT.

The V gene is TRBV7-2, the J gene TRBJ1-1; 7 bases agree with TRBD1. The CDR3 consists of 14 residues. In germline, CDR1 is SGHTA, CDR2 FQGNSA. The V gene end was trimmed by 1 base and the J gene end by 7 bases; junction bases not matched to a gene: 6. CDR3 residues: CASSLVTGRGEAFF. The CDR3 DNA reads as TGTGCCAGCAGCTTAGTGACAGGGAGGGGTGAAGCTTTCTTT.

The genes are TRBV7-2 and TRBJ2-5; D tentatively reads TRBD1 or TRBD2 (5 bases each). Germline values: CDR1 SGHTA, CDR2 FQGNSA. The V end was cut by 5 bases, the J end by 0 bases, with 7 bases between. There are 13 residues in the CDR3. The CDR3 coding sequence is TGTGCCAGCAGCCGGGGACACCAAGAGACCCAGTACTTC. Translation: CASSRGHQETQYF.

The chain carries TRBV28 and TRBJ1-4; possibly TRBD1 for D (6 bases). Germline-derived CDR1 and CDR2 are MDHEN and SYDVKM. This CDR3 comprises 13 residues. The V end was cut by 9 bases, the J end by 6 bases, with 14 bases between. In DNA form, the CDR3 reads TGTGCCAGGGGAACAGGGAGAGATGAAAAACTGTTTTTT. Protein sequence: CARGTGRDEKLFF. The full variable domain, with the rest looked up from reference TRBV28 and TRBJ1-4, is DVKVTQSSRYLVKRTGEKVFLECVQDMDHENMFWYRQDPGLGLRLIYFSYDVKMKEKGDIPEGYSVSREKKERFSLILESASTNQTSMYLCARGTGRDEKLFFGSGTQLSVL.

The chain carries TRBV5-1 and TRBJ2-1; TRBD1 is a possible D gene (5 bases). This CDR3 is built from 14 residues. CDR1 and CDR2 from the germline V gene are SGHRS and YFSETQ. V lost 6 bases, J lost 7 bases, and 17 bases lay in between. CDR3 bases: TGCGCCAGCACTCCAGTTGTAGGGGTGAATGAGCAGTTCTTC. Protein product: CASTPVVGVNEQFF.

This chain links TRBV19 with TRBJ2-1; D might be TRBD1 (6 bases). Looked up from germline, CDR1 is LNHDA and CDR2 is SQIVND (reference sequence). The V end lost 5 bases, the J end lost 8 bases, and 22 bases lay between the germline ends. The CDR3 is 16 residues long. The chain's CDR3 is CASSRSYGGSRDEQFF. The DNA for the CDR3 is TGTGCCAGTAGTCGGTCGTATGGGGGCTCGAGGGATGAGCAGTTCTTC.